Listed below are T cell receptor beta chains from one sample, sequenced in a study of control samples from healthy donors and cancer patients. Clones were read by immunoSEQ multiplex PCR, and TCRdb kept only the in-frame ones, dropping some. The sample's table shows about 200,000 clones. The specimen sequenced was blood. The receptors were gathered from a woman younger than 45 in good health. CDR3s include the opening cysteine and the closing phenylalanine or tryptophan. The order of the fields is J gene, D gene, V gene, CDR3 DNA, CDR3 protein. The D gene is left open where the match is weak.

j_call: TRBJ1-3; d_call: -; v_call: TRBV3-1/TRBV3-2; cdr3_nt: TGTGCCAGCAGCCAAGTTGACGGTCCCTCTGGAAACACCATATATTTT; cdr3_aa: CASSQVDGPSGNTIYF
j_call: TRBJ1-5; d_call: -; v_call: TRBV7-8; cdr3_nt: TGTGCCAGCAGCCACCGCCGGGACAGCAATCAGCCCCAGCATTTT; cdr3_aa: CASSHRRDSNQPQHF
j_call: TRBJ1-2; d_call: -; v_call: TRBV7-9; cdr3_nt: TGTGCCAGCGGATTAGGGTCTTCAGGGAACTATGGCTACATCTTC; cdr3_aa: CASGLGSSGNYGYIF
j_call: TRBJ2-7; d_call: TRBD2; v_call: TRBV28; cdr3_nt: TGTGCCAGCCAGGGTCTGCCGGGACTAGCGGGGGGACCCTACGAGCAGTACTTC; cdr3_aa: CASQGLPGLAGGPYEQYF
j_call: TRBJ1-3; d_call: -; v_call: TRBV28; cdr3_nt: TGTGCCAGCAGTCCGGACAGACCATCTGGAAACACCATATATTTT; cdr3_aa: CASSPDRPSGNTIYF
j_call: TRBJ2-3; d_call: TRBD2; v_call: TRBV19; cdr3_nt: TGTGCCAGTAGTATAGATCTATCGGGAGCGGGGGGAACAGATACGCAGTATTTT; cdr3_aa: CASSIDLSGAGGTDTQYF
j_call: TRBJ2-2; d_call: TRBD1; v_call: TRBV7-2; cdr3_nt: TGTGCCAGCAGCCCAGGACAGGGTTCGGGGGAGCTGTTTTTT; cdr3_aa: CASSPGQGSGELFF
j_call: TRBJ2-1; d_call: -; v_call: TRBV7-9; cdr3_nt: TGTGCCAGCAGCTTACGGATTAGCTCCTACAATGAGCAGTTCTTC; cdr3_aa: CASSLRISSYNEQFF
j_call: TRBJ1-3; d_call: -; v_call: TRBV5-1; cdr3_nt: TGCGCCAGCAGCCCCGGTGGCCGGGTCTCGACCGGAAACACCATATATTTT; cdr3_aa: CASSPGGRVSTGNTIYF
j_call: TRBJ2-2; d_call: -; v_call: TRBV5-1; cdr3_nt: TGCGCCAGCAGCTCCCGACCTGGACAGTCAGGGACCGGGGAGCTGTTTTTT; cdr3_aa: CASSSRPGQSGTGELFF
j_call: TRBJ2-7; d_call: -; v_call: TRBV7-2; cdr3_nt: TGTGCCAGCAGCTCCACGTCGACGGGTGAGCAGTACTTC; cdr3_aa: CASSSTSTGEQYF
j_call: TRBJ2-7; d_call: TRBD1; v_call: TRBV23-1; cdr3_nt: TGCGCCAGCAGTCAATCAGAGGGGGCAAGGTCCTACGAGCAGTACTTC; cdr3_aa: CASSQSEGARSYEQYF
j_call: TRBJ1-1; d_call: -; v_call: TRBV7-6; cdr3_nt: TGTGCCAGCAGCTTAGTTGGAAAAGTTCGCACTGAAGCTTTCTTT; cdr3_aa: CASSLVGKVRTEAFF
j_call: TRBJ1-3; d_call: -; v_call: TRBV25-1; cdr3_nt: TGTGCCACCCGGTTGATGGGAGGAAACACCATATATTTT; cdr3_aa: CATRLMGGNTIYF